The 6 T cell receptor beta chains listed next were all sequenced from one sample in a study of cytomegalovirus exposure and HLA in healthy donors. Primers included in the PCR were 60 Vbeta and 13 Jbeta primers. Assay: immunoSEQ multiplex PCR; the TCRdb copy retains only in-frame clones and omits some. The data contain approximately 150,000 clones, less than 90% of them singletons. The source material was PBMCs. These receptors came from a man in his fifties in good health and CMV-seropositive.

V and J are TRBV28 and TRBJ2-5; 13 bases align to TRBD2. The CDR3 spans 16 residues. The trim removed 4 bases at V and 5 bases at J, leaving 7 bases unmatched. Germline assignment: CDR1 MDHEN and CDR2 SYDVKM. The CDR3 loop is CASSSRLAGGLETQYF. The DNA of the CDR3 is TGTGCCAGCAGTTCCCGACTAGCGGGGGGCCTCGAGACCCAGTACTTC.

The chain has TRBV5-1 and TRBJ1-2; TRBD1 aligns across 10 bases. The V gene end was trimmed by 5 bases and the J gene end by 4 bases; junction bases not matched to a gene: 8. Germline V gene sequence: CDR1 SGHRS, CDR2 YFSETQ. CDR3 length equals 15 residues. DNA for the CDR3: TGCGCCAGCAGGTCTAGCGGGACAGGGGTCTATGGCTACACCTTC. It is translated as CASRSSGTGVYGYTF. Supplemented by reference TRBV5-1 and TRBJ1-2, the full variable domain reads KAGVTQTPRYLIKTRGQQVTLSCSPISGHRSVSWYQQTPGQGLQFLFEYFSETQRNKGNFPGRFSGRQFSNSRSEMNVSTLELGDSALYLCASRSSGTGVYGYTFGSGTRLTVV.

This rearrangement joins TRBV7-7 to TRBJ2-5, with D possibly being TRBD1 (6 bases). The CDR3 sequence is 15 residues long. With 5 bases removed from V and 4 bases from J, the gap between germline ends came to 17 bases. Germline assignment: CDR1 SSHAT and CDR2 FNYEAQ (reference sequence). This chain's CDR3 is CASSPPQGWSETQYF. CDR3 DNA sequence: TGTGCCAGCAGCCCGCCACAGGGTTGGTCAGAGACCCAGTACTTC.

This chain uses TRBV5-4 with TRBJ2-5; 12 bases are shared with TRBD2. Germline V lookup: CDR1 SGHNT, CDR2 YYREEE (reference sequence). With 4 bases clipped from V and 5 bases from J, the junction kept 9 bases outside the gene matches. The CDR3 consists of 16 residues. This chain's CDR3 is CASSLLASGGGETQYF. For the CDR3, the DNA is TGTGCCAGCAGCCTCTTGGCTAGCGGGGGGGGTGAGACCCAGTACTTC. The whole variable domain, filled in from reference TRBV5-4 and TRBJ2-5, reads ETGVTQSPTHLIKTRGQQVTLRCSSQSGHNTVSWYQQALGQGPQFIFQYYREEENGRGNFPPRFSGLQFPNYSSELNVNALELDDSALYLCASSLLASGGGETQYFGPGTRLLVL.

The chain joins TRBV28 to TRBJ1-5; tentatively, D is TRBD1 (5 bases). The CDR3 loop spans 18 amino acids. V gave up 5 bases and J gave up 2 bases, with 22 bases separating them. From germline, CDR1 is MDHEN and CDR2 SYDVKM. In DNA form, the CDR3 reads TGTGCCAGCAGTCCATTAGGGGTTGGGGGGACGGGCAATCAGCCCCAGCATTTT. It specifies CASSPLGVGGTGNQPQHF.

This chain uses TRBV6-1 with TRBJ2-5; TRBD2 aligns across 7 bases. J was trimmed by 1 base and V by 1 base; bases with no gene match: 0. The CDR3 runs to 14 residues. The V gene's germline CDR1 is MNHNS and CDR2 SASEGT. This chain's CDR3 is CASSEGTSQETQYF. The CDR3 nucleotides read TGTGCCAGCAGTGAAGGGACTAGCCAAGAGACCCAGTACTTC.